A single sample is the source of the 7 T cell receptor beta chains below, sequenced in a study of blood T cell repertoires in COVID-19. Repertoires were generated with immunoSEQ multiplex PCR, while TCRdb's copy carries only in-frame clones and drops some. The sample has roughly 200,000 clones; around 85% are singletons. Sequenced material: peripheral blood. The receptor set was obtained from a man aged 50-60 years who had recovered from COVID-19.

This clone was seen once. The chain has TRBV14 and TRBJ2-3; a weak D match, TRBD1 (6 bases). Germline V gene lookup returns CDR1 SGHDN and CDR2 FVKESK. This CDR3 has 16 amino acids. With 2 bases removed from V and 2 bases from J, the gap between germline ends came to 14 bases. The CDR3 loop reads CASSQTGAGVTDTQYF. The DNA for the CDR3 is TGTGCCAGCAGCCAAACCGGTGCAGGGGTCACAGATACGCAGTATTTT.

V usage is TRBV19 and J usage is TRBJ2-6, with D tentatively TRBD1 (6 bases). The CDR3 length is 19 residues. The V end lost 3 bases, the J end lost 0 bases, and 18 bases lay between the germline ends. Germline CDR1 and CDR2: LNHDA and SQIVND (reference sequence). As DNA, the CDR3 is TGTGCCAGTAGTATGGGGCACCGACAGGTCCGCTCTGGGGCCAACGTCCTGACTTTC. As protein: CASSMGHRQVRSGANVLTF.

The CDR3 DNA sequence: TGTGCCACCAGTGATTTAGCACAGGGGCGGACCGGGGAGCTGTTTTTT. This gives the protein CATSDLAQGRTGELFF. The chain links TRBV24-1 to TRBJ2-2; 7 positions match TRBD1. Germline values: CDR1 KGHDR, CDR2 SFDVKD. The V and J ends lost 1 base and 5 bases, in that order; junction bases with no gene match: 6. The CDR3 is 16 residues long.

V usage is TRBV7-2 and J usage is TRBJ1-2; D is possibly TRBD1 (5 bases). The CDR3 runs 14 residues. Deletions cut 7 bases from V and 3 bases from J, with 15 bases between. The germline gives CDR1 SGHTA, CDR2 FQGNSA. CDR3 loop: CASTPSWGDYGYTF. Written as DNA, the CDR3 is TGTGCCAGCACCCCTTCGTGGGGGGACTATGGCTACACCTTC.

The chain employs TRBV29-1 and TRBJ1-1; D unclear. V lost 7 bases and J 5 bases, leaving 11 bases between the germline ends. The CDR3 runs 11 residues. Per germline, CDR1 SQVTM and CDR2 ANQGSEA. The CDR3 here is CSAGDRTEAFF. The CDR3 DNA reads TGCAGCGCTGGTGATCGGACTGAAGCTTTCTTT.

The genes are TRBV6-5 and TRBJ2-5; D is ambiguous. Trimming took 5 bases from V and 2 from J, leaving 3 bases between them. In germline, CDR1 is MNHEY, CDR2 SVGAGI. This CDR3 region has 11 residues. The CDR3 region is CASSQQETQYF. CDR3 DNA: TGTGCCAGCAGTCAACAAGAGACCCAGTACTTC.

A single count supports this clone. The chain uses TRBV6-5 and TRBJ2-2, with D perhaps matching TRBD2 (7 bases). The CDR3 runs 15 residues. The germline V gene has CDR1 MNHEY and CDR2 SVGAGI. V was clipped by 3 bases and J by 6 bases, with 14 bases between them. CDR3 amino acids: CASSYEGGGAGELFF. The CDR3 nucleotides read TGTGCCAGCAGTTATGAGGGAGGGGGTGCCGGGGAGCTGTTTTTT.